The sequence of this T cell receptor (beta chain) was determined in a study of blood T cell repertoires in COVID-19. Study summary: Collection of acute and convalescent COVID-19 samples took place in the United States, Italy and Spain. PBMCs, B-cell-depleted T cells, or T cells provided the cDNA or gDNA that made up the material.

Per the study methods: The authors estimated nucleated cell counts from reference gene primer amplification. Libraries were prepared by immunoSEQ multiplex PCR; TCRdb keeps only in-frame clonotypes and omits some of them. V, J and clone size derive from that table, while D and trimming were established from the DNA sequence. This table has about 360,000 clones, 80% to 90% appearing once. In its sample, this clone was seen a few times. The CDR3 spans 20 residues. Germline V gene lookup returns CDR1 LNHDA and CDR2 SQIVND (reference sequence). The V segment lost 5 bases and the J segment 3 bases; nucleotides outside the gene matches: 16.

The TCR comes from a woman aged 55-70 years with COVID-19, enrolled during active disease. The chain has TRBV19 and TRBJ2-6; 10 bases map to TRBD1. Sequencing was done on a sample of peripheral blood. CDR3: CASSLSGTGASGGGANVLTF. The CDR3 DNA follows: TGTGCCAGTAGTCTCTCCGGGACAGGGGCTTCAGGCGGTGGGGCCAACGTCCTGACTTTC.